These 27 T cell receptor beta chains were all obtained from the same sample, sequenced in a study of OX40 agonist ivuxolimab in advanced cancers. Sequencing was performed with immunoSEQ multiplex PCR; in TCRdb, only in-frame clones are kept and a portion is missing. The sample lists roughly 77,000 clones; approximately 90% were seen once. Sequenced material: CD4+ or CD8+ T cells sorted from blood, taken in a trial of the OX40 agonist ivuxolimab. These receptors were taken from an adult with an advanced solid tumor such as melanoma, head and neck, liver or kidney cancer.

J is TRBJ1-2 and V is TRBV9; a possible D gene is TRBD1 (5 bases). Deletions cut 0 bases from V and 2 bases from J, with 11 bases between. This CDR3 region has 15 residues. Germline CDR1 and CDR2: SGDLS and YYNGEE. In DNA form, the CDR3 reads TGTGCCAGCAGCGTAGAGGTCGCAGGGAACTATGGCTACACCTTC. Amino acid sequence: CASSVEVAGNYGYTF.

The gene calls are TRBV5-5 and TRBJ1-4; 10 bases match TRBD1. The V segment lost 0 bases and the J segment 7 bases; nucleotides outside the gene matches: 3. The CDR3 length is 15 residues. Germline V gene sequence: CDR1 SGHKS, CDR2 YYEKEE (reference sequence). CDR3: CASSLVGQGTEKLFF. The DNA for the CDR3 is TGTGCCAGCAGCTTGGTGGGACAGGGGACTGAAAAACTGTTTTTT.

This chain uses TRBV4-1 with TRBJ2-7, with D possibly matching TRBD1 (6 bases). Germline V lookup: CDR1 MGHRA, CDR2 YSYEKL. Trimming removed 1 base at V and 4 bases at J, with 11 bases between. The CDR3 covers 14 residues. The CDR3 region has the DNA TGCGCCAGCAGCCAAGGTCCAGGGGTGTACGAGCAGTACTTC. Residues: CASSQGPGVYEQYF.

The chain couples TRBV5-6 to TRBJ2-5, with D hard to call. Between the trimmed V and J ends, which lost 5 bases and 7 bases, there was a span of 15 bases. CDR3 length: 13 residues. From germline, CDR1 is SGHDT and CDR2 YYEEEE. The CDR3 DNA sequence: TGTGCCAGCAGTCAAGATTCAGCGTTGACCCAGTACTTC. It translates to CASSQDSALTQYF.

The chain couples TRBV6-4 to TRBJ2-1; D remains unclear. V was trimmed by 3 bases and J by 2 bases, leaving 5 bases between them. The CDR3 runs to 13 residues. Germline V gene sequence: CDR1 MRHNA, CDR2 SNTAGT. CDR3 loop: CASSESAYNEQFF. CDR3 nucleotides: TGTGCCAGCAGTGAATCCGCCTACAATGAGCAGTTCTTC.

V usage is TRBV27 and J usage is TRBJ2-7, with 10 bases fitting TRBD1. The CDR3 has 13 amino acids. Germline V lookup: CDR1 MNHEY, CDR2 SMNVEV (reference sequence). Germline trimming cut 8 bases from V and 3 bases from J; bases unmatched to any gene: 4. The CDR3 sequence is CASSTGGVYEQYF. The DNA for the CDR3 is TGTGCCAGCTCGACAGGGGGCGTCTACGAGCAGTACTTC.

The chain employs TRBV7-6 and TRBJ2-7; 9 nucleotides line up with TRBD1. The germline CDR1 and CDR2 sequences are SGHVS and FNYEAQ. Trimming removed 4 bases from V and 4 bases from J; junction bases left unmatched: 5. CDR3 length equals 14 residues. The chain's CDR3 is CASSYGTGTYEQYF. The CDR3 DNA is TGTGCCAGCAGCTATGGGACAGGGACGTACGAGCAGTACTTC.

This chain links TRBV7-9 with TRBJ2-7, with a possible D match to TRBD2 (6 bases). V was cut by 1 base and J by 4 bases, with 11 bases left in between. In germline, CDR1 is SEHNR, CDR2 FQNEAQ (reference sequence). The CDR3 is made up of 14 amino acids. CDR3 coding DNA: TGTGCCAGCAGCTTAGGCGGCGGGGCTTACGAGCAGTACTTC. It codes for CASSLGGGAYEQYF.

J is TRBJ1-1 and V is TRBV5-6, with D perhaps TRBD1 (5 bases). The V end lost 0 bases, the J end lost 5 bases, and 20 bases lay between the germline ends. The CDR3 runs to 17 residues. Germline assignment: CDR1 SGHDT and CDR2 YYEEEE. The chain's CDR3 is CASSLVGQGVSRTEAFF. The CDR3 DNA reads as TGTGCCAGCAGCTTGGTAGGGCAGGGTGTGAGTAGAACTGAAGCTTTCTTT.

The J gene is TRBJ1-1, the V gene TRBV9; weak D call: TRBD1 (5 bases). Deletions cut 3 bases from V and 0 bases from J, with 21 bases between. CDR1 is SGDLS and CDR2 is YYNGEE in the germline V gene. The CDR3 covers 18 residues. The CDR3 DNA reads TGTGCCAGCAGCGCCCCCGGGGGGGGTTTCCACATGAACACTGAAGCTTTCTTT. Protein product: CASSAPGGGFHMNTEAFF.

The chain couples TRBV11-2 to TRBJ1-6; 10 bases fit TRBD1. Trimming at V came to 5 bases and at J to 14 bases, leaving 6 bases not matched to a gene. From germline, CDR1 is SGHAT and CDR2 FQNNGV. This CDR3 spans 13 amino acids. The CDR3 loop reads CASSRSGQGALHF. The CDR3 bases are TGTGCCAGCAGCAGGTCCGGACAGGGGGCCCTCCACTTT.

This chain connects TRBV4-1 to TRBJ2-1; D gene unclear. The germline V gene has CDR1 MGHRA and CDR2 YSYEKL. The CDR3 length is 18 residues. V was trimmed by 0 bases and J by 1 base, leaving 16 bases between them. Here the CDR3 reads CASSQDPSWTLSYNEQFF. The DNA of the CDR3 is TGCGCCAGCAGCCAAGATCCCTCCTGGACCCTATCCTACAATGAGCAGTTCTTC.

The chain uses TRBV7-8 and TRBJ1-4, with 7 bases matching TRBD1. The V gene end was trimmed by 5 bases and the J gene end by 8 bases; junction bases not matched to a gene: 17. CDR1 and CDR2 (germline): SGHVS, FQNEAQ. The CDR3 is 17 residues long. CDR3 DNA: TGTGCCAGCAGCCTAGGACAGGCCCGGGTGAGAAAAGAAAAACTGTTTTTT. Its protein is CASSLGQARVRKEKLFF.

This clone has only one observation. The V call is TRBV13, the J call TRBJ2-3; 9 bases match TRBD1. The germline CDR1 and CDR2 sequences are PRHDT and FYEKMQ (reference sequence). This CDR3 is 16 amino acids long. The V segment lost 5 bases and the J segment 2 bases; nucleotides outside the gene matches: 8. CDR3 nucleotides: TGTGCCAGCAGCATCGGACAGGGGAGGATCACAGATACGCAGTATTTT. It yields the protein CASSIGQGRITDTQYF.

The chain combines TRBV19 with TRBJ1-6; D unresolved. This CDR3 spans 16 amino acids. V lost 9 bases and J 9 bases, leaving 24 bases between the germline ends. CDR1 is LNHDA, CDR2 SQIVND, per germline (reference sequence). The DNA of the CDR3 is TGTGCCAGCCCTTTACGGGCAGGATTTGGGAGTTCACCCCTCCACTTT. This encodes CASPLRAGFGSSPLHF.

CDR3 residues: CASSQEYGGAGITDTQYF. In DNA form, the CDR3 reads TGTGCCAGCAGCCAAGAGTACGGGGGAGCGGGGATCACAGATACGCAGTATTTT. The V call is TRBV4-2, the J call TRBJ2-3, with 7 bases matching TRBD2. CDR1 is LGHNA, CDR2 YNFKEQ, per germline. The CDR3 is made up of 18 amino acids. The ends lost 0 bases at V and 2 bases at J; junction bases unmatched: 11.

The rearrangement uses TRBV6-4 and TRBJ2-3; the D gene is possibly TRBD2 (5 bases). CDR1 and CDR2 (germline): MRHNA, SNTAGT. The CDR3 runs 13 residues. V was clipped by 0 bases and J by 5 bases, with 6 bases between them. The CDR3 spells CASSDSGLDTQYF. In DNA, the CDR3 is TGTGCCAGCAGTGACTCCGGACTAGATACGCAGTATTTT.

V usage is TRBV5-8 and J usage is TRBJ2-7; TRBD2 agrees at 9 bases. J lost 0 bases, V lost 3 bases, and 10 bases had no gene match. The CDR3 consists of 17 residues. The V gene's germline CDR1 is SGHTS and CDR2 YDEGEE. CDR3 in amino acids: CASSSGSGGPSSYEQYF. The CDR3 DNA reads as TGTGCCAGCAGCTCCGGGAGCGGGGGGCCTAGCTCCTACGAGCAGTACTTC. Drawing the rest from reference TRBV5-8 and TRBJ2-7, the complete variable domain is EAGVTQSPTHLIKTRGQQATLRCSPISGHTSVYWYQQALGLGLQFLLWYDEGEERNRGNFPPRFSGRQFPNYSSELNVNALELEDSALYLCASSSGSGGPSSYEQYFGPGTRLTVT.

The CDR3, as DNA: TGTGCCAGCAGACCTACTAGCGGGGGCATTTACGAGCAGTACTTC. As protein: CASRPTSGGIYEQYF. This rearrangement joins TRBV11-2 to TRBJ2-7, with TRBD2 matching over 11 bases. Per the germline V gene, CDR1 is SGHAT and CDR2 is FQNNGV. The CDR3 covers 15 residues. Germline trimming cut 6 bases from V and 4 bases from J; bases unmatched to any gene: 8.

The chain is built from TRBV10-1 and TRBJ2-1, with 10 bases fitting TRBD2. Germline-derived CDR1 and CDR2 are WNHNN and SYGVQD (reference sequence). J lost 9 bases, V lost 6 bases, and 8 bases had no gene match. This CDR3 has 14 amino acids. The CDR3 bases are TGCGCCAGCAGCAAGACTAGCGGGCTACTTGAGCAGTTCTTC. This encodes CASSKTSGLLEQFF.

V gene TRBV7-3 combines with J gene TRBJ2-4; 8 bases are a match to TRBD1. The CDR3 is 15 residues long. The junction had 13 bases not matched to a gene; V was cut back by 5 bases and J by 10 bases. Per germline, CDR1 SGHTA and CDR2 FQGTGA. Written as DNA, the CDR3 is TGTGCCAGCAGCCCTAATGGGGGGACAGGCGAGATTCAGTACTTC. Translation: CASSPNGGTGEIQYF.

This chain links TRBV29-1 with TRBJ1-2, with no clear D. CDR3 length equals 13 residues. Germline CDR1 is SQVTM and CDR2 is ANQGSEA. The V gene lost 0 bases and the J gene lost 4 bases, with 9 bases spanning the gap. CDR3 nucleotide sequence: TGCAGCGTTGAAGATGGAGGGTTCTATGGCTACACCTTC. Protein sequence: CSVEDGGFYGYTF.

The chain carries TRBV19 and TRBJ2-5; D is ambiguous. The CDR3 consists of 16 residues. The V and J ends lost 3 bases and 1 base respectively, with 15 bases between them. CDR1 is LNHDA and CDR2 is SQIVND in the germline V gene (reference sequence). CDR3 DNA: TGTGCCAGTAGTATTTTGTTCGGCGGCACCCAAGAGACCCAGTACTTC. This encodes CASSILFGGTQETQYF.

This sequence joins TRBV9 and TRBJ2-1; 9 bases are shared with TRBD1. V lost 2 bases, J lost 6 bases, and 0 bases stayed unmatched. CDR3 length: 13 amino acids. Per the germline V gene, CDR1 is SGDLS and CDR2 is YYNGEE. The CDR3 reads CASSVGQGNEQFF. The CDR3 DNA reads as TGTGCCAGCAGCGTGGGACAGGGCAATGAGCAGTTCTTC.

V is TRBV29-1 and J is TRBJ2-5; perhaps TRBD2 as D (5 bases). CDR1 and CDR2 (germline): SQVTM, ANQGSEA. CDR3 length equals 11 residues. Between the trimmed V and J ends, which lost 3 bases and 5 bases, there was a span of 7 bases. This chain's CDR3 is CSVDGEETQYF. The CDR3 DNA reads TGCAGCGTTGATGGGGAGGAGACCCAGTACTTC.

This clone was recorded once. The CDR3 DNA sequence: TGTGCCAGCAGCTTGGGGCAGGGAGTAGATACGCAGTATTTT. Protein sequence: CASSLGQGVDTQYF. V gene TRBV5-6 combines with J gene TRBJ2-3; the D gene could be TRBD1 or TRBD2 (5 bases each). The CDR3 totals 14 residues. V was trimmed by 0 bases and J by 5 bases, leaving 10 bases between them. Germline V gene lookup returns CDR1 SGHDT and CDR2 YYEEEE.

This clone appeared once. This sequence joins TRBV4-3 and TRBJ2-2; TRBD1 or TRBD2 may be the D gene (5 bases each). V shed 0 bases and J shed 2 bases, with 10 bases lying between them. The CDR3 is made up of 16 amino acids. Per germline, CDR1 LGHNA and CDR2 YSLEER. The CDR3 spells CASSQEVGDNTGELFF. The CDR3 nucleotides are TGCGCCAGCAGCCAAGAGGTGGGGGACAACACCGGGGAGCTGTTTTTT.